Below, one T cell receptor beta chain is given with its context. Its cognate antigen is unknown. This entry belongs to a study of T cells in women clearing cervical HPV infection. Study context: Donors had HPV16-related CIN3 or worse; 2 had invasive cancer. Cases' blood sampling followed lesion detection by median roughly five months (90 to 200).

Study results and caveats: CIN3+ cases had significantly higher TCR richness than controls; evenness did not differ.

The repertoire was sequenced with immunoSEQ multiplex PCR; TCRdb's copy has only in-frame clones and lacks some. In total, the table holds roughly 34,000 clones. Sequencing input: blood buffy coat. This receptor was taken from a woman between 18 and 70 years old with a cervical HPV16 infection that either progressed to CIN3+ or cleared (not recorded which).

The part of the CDR3 DNA that was read is TGTGCTAGTGGTTCCCATAGCGGTTACAATGAG. Residues: CASGSHSGYNE. The full CDR3 reads CASGSHSGYNEQFF. The genes are TRBV12-5 and TRBJ2-1; D is possibly TRBD2 (6 bases). The read ends 3 residues before the CDR3 terminus; that terminus is restored from the germline J gene. The CDR3 covers 14 residues. Trimming took 4 bases from V and 4 from J, leaving 11 bases between them. From germline, CDR1 is LGHNT and CDR2 FRNRAP.